This TCR beta chain is drawn from a study of shared clonotypes between healthy human individuals. Study at large: Researchers drew samples from two women and a few men aged 18 to 49. Findings and caveats of the study: How much donors shared clonotypes was expected to be affected by sequencing depth.

Concerning this clone itself: Its antigen is not known.

V shed 2 bases and J shed 7 bases, with 21 bases lying between them. This CDR3 has 18 amino acids. Germline V gene data show CDR1 as LGHNA and CDR2 as YSLEER. The unsorted PBMC replicate PCRs were performed with roughly 300 ng DNA, around 32,000 T cell genomes. Unsorted PBMCs provided DNA that was sequenced on ten immunoSEQ deep assay plates. Measured with immunoSEQ multiplex PCR; TCRdb has only the in-frame clones, and not every one. The sample shows some 480,000 clones, around three quarters of them seen only once. The chain combines TRBV4-3 with TRBJ2-6, with a possible D match to TRBD1 (5 bases). Sequences were obtained from PBMCs. This TCR came from a woman aged 35 to 49 in good health. Some clones in this sample may be carry-over from other donors' samples. The CDR3 DNA reads TGCGCCAGCAGCCAACTCCCGATGGGGCAAGGTCTTGCCAACGTCCTGACTTTC. It encodes CASSQLPMGQGLANVLTF.